These 30 T cell receptor beta chains share one sample of origin, sequenced in a study of metastatic and nonmetastatic thyroid tumors. Patients had received no treatment of any kind before thyroid surgery. MiXCR re-clonotyped the PCR reads for TCRdb. Here the sample spans about 14,000 clones, about an eighth being singletons. The sample consisted of blood. The receptors originated from a female donor with papillary thyroid cancer or a benign thyroid nodule (not recorded which). Some clones in this sample may be carry-over from other donors' samples.

This clone was observed at least ten times. The chain has TRBV2 and TRBJ1-2; D remains ambiguous. Trimming stripped 9 bases from V and 4 bases from J, with 18 bases between. In germline, CDR1 is SNHLY, CDR2 FYNNEI. CDR3 size: 14 residues. The CDR3 here is CASLFQAGGYGYTF. The CDR3 DNA reads as TGTGCCAGTCTCTTCCAGGCCGGAGGCTATGGCTACACCTTC. The full variable domain, its missing parts supplied by reference TRBV2 and TRBJ1-2, is EPEVTQTPSHQVTQMGQEVILRCVPISNHLYFYWYRQILGQKVEFLVSFYNNEISEKSEIFDDQFSVERPDGSNFTLKIRSTKLEDSAMYFCASLFQAGGYGYTFGSGTRLTVV.

The genes are TRBV5-4 and TRBJ2-7; 9 bases map to TRBD1. Germline assignment: CDR1 SGHNT and CDR2 YYREEE (reference sequence). This CDR3 contains 15 residues. The ends lost 4 bases at V and 6 bases at J; junction bases unmatched: 11. This chain's CDR3 is CASSRVGQGPSEQYF. The CDR3 DNA sequence: TGTGCCAGCAGCCGGGTGGGACAGGGCCCCTCCGAGCAGTACTTC.

In this sample, this clone is medium-sized. This chain links TRBV12-3 or TRBV12-4 with TRBJ2-3; D might be TRBD1 (5 bases). V was cut by 6 bases and J by 3 bases, with 10 bases left in between. The CDR3 runs 13 residues. The CDR3 DNA is TGTGCCAGCAGCCGTGACAGAACAGATACGCAGTATTTT. It codes for CASSRDRTDTQYF.

The CDR3 coding sequence is TGTGCCTGGAGTGTATCTGGGTGGGGCTACACCTTC. It encodes CAWSVSGWGYTF. The rearrangement uses TRBV30 and TRBJ1-2; unclear D gene. This CDR3 contains 12 residues. Trimming took off 0 bases at V and 8 bases at J, with 10 bases between the two ends. Germline assignment: CDR1 GTSNPN and CDR2 SVGIG (reference sequence).

This clone has only a few counts. A single base separates this from a much larger clone, so it may be a read error. Other DNA sequences in the sample encode the same CDR3. The V gene is TRBV5-1, the J gene TRBJ2-5; possibly TRBD2 for D (6 bases). The CDR3 sequence is 12 residues long. Germline assignment: CDR1 SGHRS and CDR2 YFSETQ. The DNA for the CDR3 is TGCGCCCGCAGCTTGGAGGGGGAGACCCAGTACTTC. Translation gives CARSLEGETQYF.

About this clone itself: A read error may account for a junction end that differs from germline. The chain links TRBV5-1 to TRBJ2-3; tentatively, D is TRBD1 or TRBD2 (5 bases each). Germline V lookup: CDR1 SGHRS, CDR2 YFSETQ. The CDR3 consists of 14 residues. The CDR3 here is CASRRDGGTDPQYF. CDR3 in DNA: TGCGCCAGCAGAAGGGACGGAGGCACAGATCCGCAGTATTTT.

This clone has ten or more counts. This sequence joins TRBV5-6 and TRBJ1-2; TRBD1 agrees at 7 bases. The V segment lost 3 bases and the J segment 8 bases; nucleotides outside the gene matches: 7. Germline V gene sequence: CDR1 SGHDT, CDR2 YYEEEE. The CDR3 length is 13 residues. CDR3 region: CASSSRDRRGYTF. The CDR3 coding sequence is TGTGCCAGCAGCTCCCGGGACAGAAGGGGCTACACCTTC. Combining the CDR3 with reference TRBV5-6 and TRBJ1-2 gives the whole variable domain DAGVTQSPTHLIKTRGQQVTLRCSPKSGHDTVSWYQQALGQGPQFIFQYYEEEERQRGNFPDRFSGHQFPNYSSELNVNALLLGDSALYLCASSSRDRRGYTFGSGTRLTVV.

In this sample, this clone turned up a few times. This chain uses TRBV12-3 or TRBV12-4 with TRBJ2-2; TRBD2 agrees at 9 bases. V was clipped by 8 bases and J by 1 base; unmatched bases: 2. The CDR3 has 14 residues. CDR3 nucleotides: TGTGCCAGCGGGACTAGCCAGAACACCGGGGAGCTGTTTTTT. It translates to CASGTSQNTGELFF.

This clone has at least ten counts. The junction departs from the called germline gene at one end, perhaps through a read error. This sequence joins TRBV6-1 and TRBJ1-5; possible D gene TRBD1, 5 bases. CDR1 MNHNS and CDR2 SASEGT come from the germline V gene. The CDR3 is made up of 15 amino acids. The CDR3 coding sequence is TGTGCCAGCAGTGAAGCGGGAGGGACGAGCTTGCCCCGGCATTTT. Translation: CASSEAGGTSLPRHF.

Comments on this clone: A much more abundant neighbour one base away suggests this may be a read error. V is TRBV7-3 and J is TRBJ1-1; TRBD1 aligns across 9 bases. J gave up 3 bases and V 6 bases, and 14 bases lay outside the gene matches. The CDR3 runs to 17 residues. From germline, CDR1 is SGHTA and CDR2 FQGTGA. This CDR3 reads CASSPSGWDRVDTEAFF. CDR3 coding DNA: TGTGCCAGCAGTCCCTCTGGGTGGGACAGGGTGGACACTGAAGCTTTCTTT.

This chain links TRBV6-1 with TRBJ1-1, with D possibly matching TRBD1 (6 bases). The V end was cut by 8 bases, the J end by 1 base, with 8 bases between. This CDR3 has 12 residues. Germline V lookup: CDR1 MNHNS, CDR2 SASEGT. Written as DNA, the CDR3 is TGTGCCAGCGACAGGTGGAACACTGAAGCTTTCTTT. Protein product: CASDRWNTEAFF.

The table lists this clone with many counts. The CDR3 DNA reads TGTGCTAGCGGCCCCCAGGGGGGTAATGAAAAACTGTTTTTT. This gives the protein CASGPQGGNEKLFF. The V call is TRBV7-7, the J call TRBJ1-4; TRBD1 matches 7 bases. CDR3 size: 14 residues. From germline, CDR1 is SSHAT and CDR2 FNYEAQ (reference sequence). The full variable domain, completed using reference TRBV7-7 and TRBJ1-4, is GAGVSQSPRYKVTKRGQDVTLRCDPISSHATLYWYQQALGQGPEFLTYFNYEAQPDKSGLPSDRFSAERPEGSISTLTIQRTEQRDSAMYRCASGPQGGNEKLFFGSGTQLSVL.

This clone has a count of ten or more. The chain joins TRBV15 to TRBJ1-3, with D perhaps TRBD1 (5 bases). The germline CDR1 and CDR2 sequences are LNHNV and YYDKDF (reference sequence). V was trimmed by 5 bases and J by 4 bases, leaving 18 bases between them. The length of the CDR3 is 16 residues. The CDR3 sequence is CATSSSSDSEGNTIYF. The CDR3 DNA is TGTGCCACCAGCTCCAGCAGCGACAGCGAAGGAAACACCATATATTTT. The full variable domain, in which reference TRBV15 and TRBJ1-3 provide the parts outside the CDR3, is DAMVIQNPRYQVTQFGKPVTLSCSQTLNHNVMYWYQQKSSQAPKLLFHYYDKDFNNEADTPDNFQSRRPNTSFCFLDIRSPGLGDTAMYLCATSSSSDSEGNTIYFGEGSWLTVV.

This clone was counted many times. J is TRBJ1-1 and V is TRBV10-3; no clear D gene. The CDR3 runs to 14 residues. Germline lookup yields CDR1 ENHRY and CDR2 SYGVKD. Trimming took off 2 bases at V and 0 bases at J, with 7 bases between the two ends. The CDR3 loop reads CAISEVGMNTEAFF. CDR3 sequence (DNA): TGTGCCATCAGTGAGGTTGGGATGAACACTGAAGCTTTCTTT.

This clone came up many times. V usage is TRBV2 and J usage is TRBJ2-1, with D unclear. This CDR3 has 12 residues. Germline V CDR1 and CDR2: SNHLY, FYNNEI. Trimming removed 4 bases at V and 12 bases at J, with 13 bases between. The CDR3: CASSVTQMRQFF. For the CDR3, the DNA is TGTGCCAGCAGTGTCACCCAGATGAGGCAGTTCTTC.

This clone was picked up many times. This chain uses TRBV5-6 with TRBJ2-5; 7 nucleotides line up with TRBD2. V was pared by 2 bases and J by 5 bases, with 6 bases of the junction left unmatched. Germline V gene lookup returns CDR1 SGHDT and CDR2 YYEEEE. The CDR3 loop spans 14 amino acids. The CDR3: CASSFSSGGETQYF. CDR3 nucleotides: TGTGCCAGCAGCTTCTCTAGCGGTGGGGAGACCCAGTACTTC.

This clone came up many times. The J gene is TRBJ1-4, the V gene TRBV7-9, with D possibly being TRBD1 (5 bases). The V end lost 5 bases, the J end lost 8 bases, and 18 bases lay between the germline ends. This CDR3 region has 15 residues. Germline V lookup: CDR1 SEHNR, CDR2 FQNEAQ (reference sequence). CDR3: CASSLPGGEGEKLFF. For the CDR3, the DNA is TGTGCCAGCAGCCTACCGGGGGGGGAGGGAGAAAAACTGTTTTTT.

The sample holds many counts of this clone. The chain is built from TRBV2 and TRBJ1-3, with a possible D match to TRBD1 (5 bases). The CDR3 is 15 amino acids. The V and J ends lost 6 bases and 0 bases respectively, with 12 bases between them. In germline, CDR1 is SNHLY, CDR2 FYNNEI. This CDR3 reads CASRAGMHSGNTIYF. For the CDR3, the DNA is TGTGCCAGCAGAGCAGGGATGCACTCTGGAAACACCATATATTTT.

This clone is classed as medium-sized (0.01 to 0.1%). V usage is TRBV6-1 and J usage is TRBJ2-3; 10 bases line up with TRBD1. Germline CDR1 MNHNS, CDR2 SASEGT. CDR3 size: 16 residues. The junction had 5 bases not matched to a gene; V was cut back by 2 bases and J by 3 bases. CDR3 sequence: CASSESSGQGTDTQYF. DNA for the CDR3: TGTGCCAGCAGTGAATCCTCGGGACAGGGGACAGATACGCAGTATTTT.

J is TRBJ1-2 and V is TRBV11-1; perhaps TRBD1 as D (5 bases). V gave up 0 bases and J gave up 7 bases, with 18 bases separating them. The germline V gene encodes CDR1 SGHAT and CDR2 FQDESV (reference sequence). CDR3 length equals 16 residues. The chain's CDR3 is CASSLALVQDGCGYTF. CDR3 nucleotide sequence: TGTGCCAGCAGCTTAGCGCTCGTACAGGACGGCTGTGGCTACACCTTC. The full variable domain, its missing parts supplied by reference TRBV11-1 and TRBJ1-2, is EAEVAQSPRYKITEKSQAVAFWCDPISGHATLYWYRQILGQGPELLVQFQDESVVDDSQLPKDRFSAERLKGVDSTLKIQPAELGDSAMYLCASSLALVQDGCGYTFGSGTRLTVV.

Turning to this clone: With a much larger clone just one base away, this may be a read error. The rearrangement joins TRBV11-1 to TRBJ2-7, with D perhaps being TRBD1 or TRBD2 (5 bases each). CDR3 length: 17 residues. The germline V gene has CDR1 SGHAT and CDR2 FQDESV (reference sequence). CDR3 coding DNA: TGTGCCAACAGCTTTCGGGCCGGCGAGGGGAGCTCCTACGAGCAGTACTTC. It is translated as CANSFRAGEGSSYEQYF.

This clone was seen more than once but under ten times. Possible read error: a much larger clone is one base away. Other DNA variants within this sample encode the same CDR3. This chain links TRBV7-9 with TRBJ1-1, with 7 bases aligning to TRBD1. The CDR3 totals 14 residues. In germline, CDR1 is SEHNR, CDR2 FQNEAQ (reference sequence). CDR3 in amino acids: CASSPTGANTEAFF. The CDR3 DNA reads as TGTGCCAGCAGCCCAACAGGGGCAAACACCGAAGCTTTCTTT.

The chain is built from TRBV11-2 and TRBJ2-1, with 7 bases lining up with TRBD1. V lost 6 bases to trimming and J lost 8 bases; unmatched junction nucleotides: 22. Germline CDR1 is SGHAT and CDR2 is FQNNGV. There are 18 residues in the CDR3. The CDR3 protein is CASRRRTGNHCGLDEQFF. The CDR3 region has the DNA TGTGCCAGCAGACGAAGGACAGGAAACCACTGTGGGTTGGATGAGCAGTTCTTC.

This clone was recorded many times. The rearrangement uses TRBV10-3 and TRBJ2-7, with a weak D call TRBD1 (5 bases). The CDR3 loop spans 15 amino acids. Trimming took 0 bases from V and 7 from J, leaving 16 bases between them. The germline CDR1 and CDR2 sequences are ENHRY and SYGVKD. Here the CDR3 DNA reads TGTGCCATCAGTGAGTCGGGCCAGCAGGGCGGTGAGCAGTACTTC. Its translation is CAISESGQQGGEQYF.

This clone was counted ten times or more. The V call is TRBV3-1, the J call TRBJ1-2, with D perhaps matching TRBD1 (5 bases). This CDR3 spans 14 amino acids. Germline assignment: CDR1 LGHDT and CDR2 YNNKEL (reference sequence). V lost 4 bases and J 5 bases, leaving 14 bases between the germline ends. The CDR3 region is CASSPRLGDYGYTF. CDR3 DNA: TGTGCCAGCAGCCCAAGACTAGGGGATTATGGCTACACCTTC.

A single count supports this clone. One end of the junction does not line up with germline, which may come from a read error. The CDR3 sequence: CASSLDDRRDGTQYF. CDR3 DNA sequence: TGCGCTAGCAGCTTGGACGACAGACGAGACGGGACCCAGTACTTC. The chain employs TRBV5-1 and TRBJ2-5; possible D gene TRBD1, 5 bases. Germline V gene lookup returns CDR1 SGHRS and CDR2 YFSETQ. This CDR3 spans 15 amino acids.

This clone was found many times. The rearrangement joins TRBV15 to TRBJ2-2, with D possibly matching TRBD2 (5 bases). CDR3 length: 13 residues. V was clipped by 7 bases and J by 4 bases, with 10 bases between them. Per germline, CDR1 LNHNV and CDR2 YYDKDF (reference sequence). In DNA form, the CDR3 reads TGTGCCACCAACGAGGGAACCACCGGGGAGCTGTTTTTT. The encoded protein is CATNEGTTGELFF.

This clone was seen repeatedly, ten times or more. The chain joins TRBV27 to TRBJ1-3; D remains ambiguous. V was pared by 5 bases and J by 4 bases, with 15 bases between. The CDR3 runs to 15 residues. CDR1 is MNHEY and CDR2 is SMNVEV in the germline V gene (reference sequence). In nucleotides, the CDR3 is TGTGCCAGCAGTCCCATAGCTGGTTCGGGAAACACCATATATTTT. This gives the protein CASSPIAGSGNTIYF.

This clone was picked up many times. The rearrangement joins TRBV5-4 to TRBJ1-5; D not certain. In germline, CDR1 is SGHNT, CDR2 YYREEE (reference sequence). CDR3 length: 16 residues. V lost 4 bases to trimming and J lost 3 bases, with 17 bases between them. The CDR3 region has the DNA TGTGCCAGCAGCCCGCGGTTAGGTGGCCCCAATCAGCCCCAGCATTTT. Translated: CASSPRLGGPNQPQHF. Full variable domain (remainder filled in from reference TRBV5-4 and TRBJ1-5): ETGVTQSPTHLIKTRGQQVTLRCSSQSGHNTVSWYQQALGQGPQFIFQYYREEENGRGNFPPRFSGLQFPNYSSELNVNALELDDSALYLCASSPRLGGPNQPQHFGDGTRLSIL.

This clone was seen a handful of times. The gene calls are TRBV6-1 and TRBJ1-6; D unclear. CDR3 length: 14 amino acids. With 10 bases removed from V and 7 bases from J, the gap between germline ends came to 17 bases. Germline V gives CDR1 MNHNS, CDR2 SASEGT. The CDR3 loop is CATRAGWENSPLHF. CDR3 sequence (DNA): TGTGCCACTCGGGCCGGCTGGGAAAATTCACCCCTCCACTTT.